This passage covers 25 T cell receptor beta chains from one sample sequenced in a study of OX40 agonist ivuxolimab in advanced cancers. Profiled with immunoSEQ multiplex PCR; TCRdb holds only in-frame clones, not every one. The table records fewer than 85,000 clones, about 90% of them present only once. The source material was CD4+ or CD8+ T cells sorted from blood, sampled in a trial of the OX40 agonist ivuxolimab. Receptors were obtained from an adult with an advanced solid tumor such as melanoma, head and neck, liver or kidney cancer.

Comment on this clone: The same CDR3 is also encoded by other DNA sequences in this sample. J is TRBJ1-2 and V is TRBV29-1; D gene unclear. V lost 3 bases and J lost 8, with 13 bases in between. The CDR3 is made up of 12 amino acids. The germline V gene has CDR1 SQVTM and CDR2 ANQGSEA. The CDR3 is CSVESGFWGYTF. The CDR3 DNA reads as TGCAGCGTTGAGTCTGGGTTCTGGGGCTACACCTTC.

The CDR3 sequence: CASSPGFSSTEAFF. In DNA form, the CDR3 reads TGTGCCAGCAGTCCCGGCTTCAGTAGCACTGAAGCTTTCTTT. The chain recombines TRBV27 with TRBJ1-1; D is ambiguous. Germline assignment: CDR1 MNHEY and CDR2 SMNVEV (reference sequence). The CDR3 covers 14 residues. The V end was cut by 5 bases, the J end by 4 bases, with 14 bases between.

This chain uses TRBV5-1 with TRBJ1-3; tentative D call: TRBD1 (6 bases). The germline V gene has CDR1 SGHRS and CDR2 YFSETQ. The CDR3 is 14 residues long. Trimming stripped 0 bases from V and 3 bases from J, with 7 bases between. DNA for the CDR3: TGCGCCAGCAGCTTGGAGGGGGATGGAAACACCATATATTTT. This gives the protein CASSLEGDGNTIYF.

This chain uses TRBV7-9 with TRBJ2-6; weak D call: TRBD1 (6 bases). The CDR3 covers 16 residues. The germline CDR1 and CDR2 sequences are SEHNR and FQNEAQ (reference sequence). V lost 4 bases to trimming and J lost 1 base, with 11 bases between them. The CDR3 nucleotides read TGTGCCAGCAGCTCAAATACAGGGTCTGGGGCCAACGTCCTGACTTTC. Amino acids: CASSSNTGSGANVLTF.

The genes are TRBV19 and TRBJ2-1; TRBD2 might be the D (6 bases). Trimming stripped 3 bases from V and 5 bases from J, with 14 bases between. The CDR3 consists of 15 residues. The germline V gene has CDR1 LNHDA and CDR2 SQIVND (reference sequence). The CDR3 DNA follows: TGTGCCAGTAGTATTTTTAGCGGAAATAACAATGAGCAGTTCTTC. Translated, it gives CASSIFSGNNNEQFF.

This clone was counted a single time. This sequence joins TRBV7-9 and TRBJ1-6, with TRBD1 matching 7 bases. CDR3 length: 16 residues. Germline loops: CDR1 SEHNR, CDR2 FQNEAQ (reference sequence). J gave up 7 bases and V 0 bases, and 6 bases lay outside the gene matches. This chain's CDR3 is CASSLAPQGGNSPLHF. The CDR3 DNA reads as TGTGCCAGCAGCTTAGCACCCCAGGGGGGGAATTCACCCCTCCACTTT.

The chain recombines TRBV7-3 with TRBJ2-2, with D possibly being TRBD1 (6 bases). Looked up from germline, CDR1 is SGHTA and CDR2 is FQGTGA. The CDR3 consists of 14 residues. V was shortened by 5 bases and J by 4 bases, with 11 bases between the two germline ends. The CDR3 DNA reads TGTGCCAGCAGCCCGATGGACAGCACCGGGGAGCTGTTTTTT. Amino acids: CASSPMDSTGELFF.

The chain carries TRBV5-6 and TRBJ1-6; D ambiguous. V shed 4 bases and J shed 9 bases, with 8 bases lying between them. Germline CDR1 is SGHDT and CDR2 is YYEEEE. The CDR3 contains 12 residues. The CDR3 DNA is TGTGCCAGCAGCAGGTTGGGTTCACCCCTCCACTTT. This translates into CASSRLGSPLHF.

The rearrangement joins TRBV11-2 to TRBJ2-1, with a possible D match to TRBD2 (5 bases). CDR1 is SGHAT and CDR2 is FQNNGV in the germline V gene. The CDR3 covers 14 residues. V lost 3 bases and J lost 4, with 10 bases in between. The CDR3 coding sequence is TGTGCCAGCAGCTTTGAGGGAGTGTACAATGAGCAGTTCTTC. It codes for CASSFEGVYNEQFF.

This chain uses TRBV7-8 with TRBJ2-1; 10 bases fit TRBD1. The germline V gene encodes CDR1 SGHVS and CDR2 FQNEAQ. V gave up 2 bases and J gave up 16 bases; unmatched junction bases: 8. The length of the CDR3 is 13 residues. The CDR3 spells CASSLLSGQGEFF. For the CDR3, the DNA is TGTGCCAGCAGCTTATTATCTGGACAGGGGGAATTCTTC.

This chain connects TRBV4-1 to TRBJ2-5, with D possibly TRBD1 on 6 matching bases. V was pared by 1 base and J by 4 bases, with 7 bases between. The CDR3 is 13 amino acids. The germline V gene encodes CDR1 MGHRA and CDR2 YSYEKL. The CDR3 sequence: CASSQGGRETQYF. The DNA for the CDR3 is TGCGCCAGCAGCCAAGGGGGGCGAGAGACCCAGTACTTC.

The chain recombines TRBV7-3 with TRBJ2-6, with 7 bases aligning to TRBD2. CDR3 length: 17 residues. Germline-derived CDR1 and CDR2 are SGHTA and FQGTGA. V lost 5 bases, J lost 1 base, and 8 bases stayed unmatched. CDR3 DNA: TGTGCCAGCAGCCAATGGGGAGGGACGTCTGGGGCCAACGTCCTGACTTTC. Its protein product is CASSQWGGTSGANVLTF.

This clone was recorded once. This chain connects TRBV5-1 to TRBJ2-5; D might be TRBD1 or TRBD2, each matching 5 bases. The V end was cut by 4 bases, the J end by 0 bases, with 16 bases between. The CDR3 is made up of 16 amino acids. Per the germline V gene, CDR1 is SGHRS and CDR2 is YFSETQ. The CDR3: CASSLKGRRYQETQYF. The CDR3 region has the DNA TGCGCCAGCAGCCTGAAGGGACGGCGGTACCAAGAGACCCAGTACTTC.

The rearrangement uses TRBV28 and TRBJ2-7, with 9 nucleotides matching TRBD2. Germline V gene sequence: CDR1 MDHEN, CDR2 SYDVKM. Trimming took 5 bases from V and 0 from J; bases not matched to a gene: 11. The CDR3 length is 17 residues. Here the CDR3 DNA reads TGTGCCAGCAGTCAGACGGGACTAGCCGCCAGCTCCTACGAGCAGTACTTC. This sequence encodes CASSQTGLAASSYEQYF.

The chain is built from TRBV27 and TRBJ2-1; 8 bases line up with TRBD1. CDR3 length: 14 amino acids. Trimming cost V 3 bases and J 10 bases; bases outside gene matches: 8. Germline V gene lookup returns CDR1 MNHEY and CDR2 SMNVEV (reference sequence). The DNA for the CDR3 is TGTGCCAGCAGTTTTAGCCCCAGGGGGCCGGAGCAGTTCTTC. Amino acid sequence: CASSFSPRGPEQFF.

The genes are TRBV5-6 and TRBJ1-2, with a weak D call TRBD1 (5 bases). The V end was cut by 3 bases, the J end by 2 bases, with 17 bases between. The V gene's germline CDR1 is SGHDT and CDR2 YYEEEE. This CDR3 has 16 amino acids. For the CDR3, the DNA is TGTGCCAGCAGCTGGGACGGCGCATCCTTCAACTATGGCTACACCTTC. Encoded protein: CASSWDGASFNYGYTF.

The chain employs TRBV28 and TRBJ1-1; D unresolved. The CDR3 is 13 amino acids. With 3 bases removed from V and 1 base from J, the gap between germline ends came to 6 bases. The germline V gene encodes CDR1 MDHEN and CDR2 SYDVKM. The CDR3 coding sequence is TGTGCCAGCAGTTTGCGCCCGAACACTGAAGCTTTCTTT. Residues: CASSLRPNTEAFF. The entire variable domain, with the rest obtained from reference TRBV28 and TRBJ1-1, is as follows: DVKVTQSSRYLVKRTGEKVFLECVQDMDHENMFWYRQDPGLGLRLIYFSYDVKMKEKGDIPEGYSVSREKKERFSLILESASTNQTSMYLCASSLRPNTEAFFGQGTRLTVV.

The chain is built from TRBV29-1 and TRBJ2-1; D is perhaps TRBD2 (5 bases). Germline CDR1 SQVTM, CDR2 ANQGSEA. The CDR3 consists of 14 residues. Between the trimmed V and J ends, which lost 5 bases and 7 bases, there was a span of 18 bases. CDR3 residues: CSVTEGSSLNEQFF. CDR3 sequence (DNA): TGCAGCGTTACTGAAGGATCTAGCCTAAATGAGCAGTTCTTC.

The chain employs TRBV5-4 and TRBJ2-7; 8 bases line up with TRBD1. This CDR3 has 13 residues. Germline CDR1 SGHNT, CDR2 YYREEE (reference sequence). Trimming cost V 4 bases and J 3 bases; bases outside gene matches: 3. The CDR3 nucleotides read TGTGCCAGCAGCCTGGACAGGGTCTACGAGCAGTACTTC. This gives the protein CASSLDRVYEQYF.

This clone was counted only a few times. The chain combines TRBV7-9 with TRBJ1-2, with D hard to call. This CDR3 is 14 amino acids long. Germline V gene sequence: CDR1 SEHNR, CDR2 FQNEAQ (reference sequence). V lost 6 bases, J lost 3 bases, and 14 bases lay in between. The CDR3: CASRAPGFDYGYTF. The CDR3 DNA follows: TGTGCCAGCAGAGCCCCAGGTTTCGACTATGGCTACACCTTC.

For the CDR3, the DNA is TGCGCCAGCAGCCAAGAAGGACTAGCGGGAGTCTCCTACGAGCAGTACTTC. Encoded protein: CASSQEGLAGVSYEQYF. The V gene is TRBV4-1, the J gene TRBJ2-7, with TRBD2 matching 13 bases. The V gene's germline CDR1 is MGHRA and CDR2 YSYEKL. V was clipped by 0 bases and J by 0 bases; unmatched bases: 2. The CDR3 totals 17 residues.

The chain has TRBV7-3 and TRBJ2-1; D possibly matches TRBD1 or TRBD2 (6 bases each). CDR3 length: 16 amino acids. The ends were cut back, 5 bases at V and 4 bases at J, with 18 bases in the middle. The germline V gene encodes CDR1 SGHTA and CDR2 FQGTGA. Here the CDR3 reads CASSPNPGGLYNEQFF. CDR3 coding DNA: TGTGCCAGCAGCCCCAACCCCGGGGGCCTATACAATGAGCAGTTCTTC.

V and J are TRBV19 and TRBJ1-1, with unresolved D. The CDR3 is 13 amino acids. The germline V gene encodes CDR1 LNHDA and CDR2 SQIVND (reference sequence). Trimming stripped 0 bases from V and 11 bases from J, with 13 bases between. The CDR3 DNA reads TGTGCCAGTAGTATAGATGGAGAGGATTGGGCTTTCTTT. It yields the protein CASSIDGEDWAFF.

The chain employs TRBV7-9 and TRBJ2-1; D is tentatively TRBD1 or TRBD2 (5 bases each). This CDR3 has 12 amino acids. V lost 5 bases to trimming and J lost 9 bases, with 11 bases between them. Germline V gene sequence: CDR1 SEHNR, CDR2 FQNEAQ (reference sequence). CDR3 nucleotide sequence: TGTGCCAGCAGCCCACGGGGCGTTGAGCAGTTCTTC. It encodes CASSPRGVEQFF.

This rearrangement joins TRBV13 to TRBJ2-7, with TRBD2 identical over 9 bases. V lost 0 bases to trimming and J lost 6 bases; unmatched junction nucleotides: 9. The CDR3 has 16 residues. The V gene's germline CDR1 is PRHDT and CDR2 FYEKMQ (reference sequence). This CDR3 is CASSLGLAGSLGEQYF. CDR3 sequence (DNA): TGTGCCAGCAGCTTAGGCCTAGCGGGAAGTCTCGGCGAGCAGTACTTC.